These T cell receptor beta chains were read from a single sample in a study of shared clonotypes between healthy human individuals. Profiling relied on immunoSEQ multiplex PCR, and the TCRdb table lists in-frame clones only, not all of them. The repertoire holds about 2.3 million clones, with 80% to 95% as singletons. Sequencing was performed on naive CD4+ T cells from PBMCs. The receptors shown here come from a man aged 18 to 29 in good health. Some clones in this sample may be carry-over from other donors' samples. The CDR3 runs from the conserved cysteine through the conserved F or W. D genes are given only for firm matches. Clone size is shown for a subset of rows, as once, few, many or a class of expanded clone.

>TRBJ2-3|.|.|TRBV7-2
CASSLGPKDTQYF
TGTGCCAGCAGCTTAGGGCCAAAAGATACGCAGTATTTT
>TRBJ2-3|.|.|TRBV5-5
CASSISAGDTQYF
TGTGCCAGCAGCATTAGCGCAGGGGATACGCAGTATTTT
>TRBJ2-7|TRBD1|.|TRBV7-3
CASSTDRTGEQYF
TGTGCCAGCAGCACGGACAGGACTGGCGAGCAGTACTTC
>TRBJ1-6|.|.|TRBV4-1
CASSQEVEVIGSPLHF
TGCGCCAGCAGCCAAGAAGTGGAGGTAATTGGTTCACCCCTCCACTTT
>TRBJ1-2|.|.|TRBV7-3
CASSSTSIVHTF
TGTGCCAGCAGCTCTACGAGCATAGTCCACACCTTC
>TRBJ1-1|.|.|TRBV5-1
CASSLLTRGNTEAFF
TGCGCCAGCAGCTTGTTAACCAGGGGGAACACTGAAGCTTTCTTT
>TRBJ1-1|TRBD1|.|TRBV28
CASSLPTGGNTEAFF
TGTGCCAGCAGTTTACCGACAGGGGGGAACACTGAAGCTTTCTTT
>TRBJ2-1|.|.|TRBV7-3
CASSPNWQPNNEQFF
TGTGCCAGCAGCCCAAACTGGCAACCAAACAATGAGCAGTTCTTC
>TRBJ2-7|.|.|TRBV28
CASSPGRTYEQYF
TGTGCCAGCAGTCCCGGACGGACCTACGAGCAGTACTTC
>TRBJ2-1|.|.|TRBV2
CASSAQRTMGQFF
TGTGCCAGCAGTGCTCAGCGGACTATGGGGCAGTTCTTC
>TRBJ1-5|.|.|TRBV7-2
CASSLQGGQPQHF
TGTGCCAGCAGCTTGCAAGGGGGACAGCCCCAGCATTTT
>TRBJ1-4|.|.|TRBV6-1
CASSDRATNEKLFF
TGTGCCAGCAGTGATCGCGCAACTAATGAAAAACTGTTTTTT
>TRBJ2-7|TRBD2|.|TRBV27
CASRGLATLTYEQYF
TGTGCCAGCAGGGGACTAGCGACACTAACCTACGAGCAGTACTTC
>TRBJ2-7|TRBD1|.|TRBV5-4
CASSKGTGLLPQYF
TGTGCCAGCAGCAAAGGGACAGGGCTCCTACCGCAGTACTTC
>TRBJ2-7|TRBD1|.|TRBV7-9
CASRSQGASYEQYF
TGTGCCAGCAGGTCACAGGGGGCATCCTACGAGCAGTACTTC
>TRBJ2-1|TRBD2|.|TRBV7-9
CASSLLLAGWGEQFF
TGTGCCAGCAGCTTACTACTAGCGGGATGGGGTGAGCAGTTCTTC
>TRBJ1-5|.|.|TRBV28
CASSSLQGYSNQPQHF
TGTGCCAGCAGTTCCTTACAGGGTTATAGCAATCAGCCCCAGCATTTT
>TRBJ2-1|TRBD2|.|TRBV6-5
CASSLAGVFSNEQFF
TGTGCCAGCAGCCTAGCGGGAGTATTTAGCAATGAGCAGTTCTTC
>TRBJ2-5|TRBD2|.|TRBV28
CATTLAGGRQETQYF
TGTGCCACGACCCTAGCGGGAGGCCGCCAAGAGACCCAGTACTTC
>TRBJ2-7|TRBD1|.|TRBV6-5
CASRQGADYEQYF
TGTGCCAGCAGACAGGGGGCCGACTACGAGCAGTACTTC
>TRBJ2-7|TRBD1|.|TRBV9
CASSATGFQQYF
TGTGCCAGCAGCGCGACAGGGTTTCAGCAGTACTTC
>TRBJ2-2|.|once|TRBV5-1
CASSATGVPTGELFF
TGCGCCAGCAGCGCCACCGGGGTCCCCACCGGGGAGCTGTTTTTT
>TRBJ2-5|TRBD1|.|TRBV30
CAWSVDWGSGGETQYF
TGTGCCTGGAGTGTAGATTGGGGCTCAGGGGGCGAGACCCAGTACTTC
>TRBJ2-7|TRBD2|.|TRBV2
CASSAMGTSGSFEQYF
TGTGCCAGCAGTGCAATGGGGACTAGCGGGAGTTTCGAGCAGTACTTC
>TRBJ1-1|TRBD1|.|TRBV7-9
CASSLDRDSEGTEAFF
TGTGCCAGCAGCTTAGACCGGGACAGTGAGGGCACTGAAGCTTTCTTT
>TRBJ1-5|TRBD1|.|TRBV19
CASKKDLGDSSNQPQHF
TGTGCCAGTAAAAAAGATTTAGGGGACAGTAGCAATCAGCCCCAGCATTTT
>TRBJ2-1|.|.|TRBV9
CASSGAGHNEQFF
TGTGCCAGCAGCGGGGCAGGGCACAATGAGCAGTTCTTC
>TRBJ2-5|.|once|TRBV21-1
CASSRGGRSQETQYF
TGTGCCAGCAGCAGGGGAGGGAGGTCGCAGGAGACCCAGTACTTC
>TRBJ1-5|.|.|TRBV5-1
CASSLGLPSNQPQHF
TGCGCCAGCAGCTTGGGTCTGCCTAGCAATCAGCCCCAGCATTTT
>TRBJ2-2|.|.|TRBV5-1
CASSLAPQGNTGELFF
TGCGCCAGCAGCTTGGCCCCGCAGGGTAACACCGGGGAGCTGTTTTTT
>TRBJ2-1|TRBD1|.|TRBV5-6
CASSTPGQGGNEQFF
TGTGCCAGCAGCACGCCGGGACAGGGAGGCAATGAGCAGTTCTTC
>TRBJ2-7|TRBD2|.|TRBV7-9
CASSLPGLASDEQYF
TGTGCCAGCAGCTTACCGGGACTAGCAAGCGACGAGCAGTACTTC
>TRBJ1-1|.|.|TRBV4-2
CASSQDLRTEAFF
TGTGCCAGCAGCCAAGATCTAAGGACTGAAGCTTTCTTT
>TRBJ1-4|TRBD1|.|TRBV5-1
CASSSGQVLNEKLFF
TGCGCCAGCAGCTCCGGACAGGTCCTCAATGAAAAACTGTTTTTT
>TRBJ1-5|.|.|TRBV19
CASSIGPSRAGNQPQHF
TGTGCCAGTAGTATAGGTCCCTCGAGGGCCGGGAATCAGCCCCAGCATTTT
>TRBJ2-5|.|.|TRBV6-5
CASSYIRAETQYF
TGTGCCAGCAGTTATATTAGGGCGGAGACCCAGTACTTC
>TRBJ2-6|.|.|TRBV7-9
CASTQGPGANVLTF
TGTGCCAGCACTCAAGGGCCTGGGGCCAACGTCCTGACTTTC
>TRBJ2-7|TRBD1|.|TRBV5-1
CASSSQRTGGSSEQYF
TGCGCCAGCAGCTCACAACGGACAGGCGGATCATCCGAGCAGTACTTC
>TRBJ2-3|.|.|TRBV7-9
CASSNGRRRDGGTDTQYF
TGTGCCAGCAGCAACGGCAGGCGAAGGGATGGAGGCACAGATACGCAGTATTTT
>TRBJ2-7|TRBD1|.|TRBV7-9
CASSGQASYEQYF
TGTGCCAGCAGCGGACAGGCCAGCTACGAGCAGTACTTC
>TRBJ1-5|.|.|TRBV7-9
CASSLGAGDSNQPQHF
TGTGCCAGCAGCTTAGGAGCCGGGGATAGCAATCAGCCCCAGCATTTT
>TRBJ2-7|.|.|TRBV14
CASSPRLPHYEQYF
TGTGCCAGCAGCCCCAGACTACCCCACTACGAGCAGTACTTC
>TRBJ2-1|.|once|TRBV6-5
CASSDTFVEGDEQFF
TGTGCCAGCAGCGATACATTTGTGGAGGGCGATGAGCAGTTCTTC
>TRBJ1-2|TRBD1|.|TRBV29-1
CSAGTGNYGYTF
TGCAGCGCGGGGACAGGGAACTATGGCTACACCTTC
>TRBJ1-3|.|.|TRBV28
CASSLGDFDPGNTIYF
TGTGCCAGCAGTTTAGGGGACTTCGACCCTGGAAACACCATATATTTT
>TRBJ1-2|.|.|TRBV27
CASSLAGGYGYTF
TGTGCCAGCAGTTTGGCAGGAGGCTATGGCTACACCTTC
>TRBJ1-1|TRBD1|.|TRBV7-4
CASSFTGGLEAFF
TGTGCCAGCAGCTTTACAGGGGGCCTTGAAGCTTTCTTT
>TRBJ2-7|.|once|TRBV7-9
CASSLGRTGEVGVPYEQYF
TGTGCCAGCAGCTTAGGACGTACAGGGGAGGTTGGCGTACCCTACGAGCAGTACTTC
>TRBJ2-1|.|.|TRBV27
CASSPKLISGPHNEQFF
TGTGCCAGCAGTCCCAAGTTAATCAGCGGGCCCCACAATGAGCAGTTCTTC
>TRBJ1-2|.|.|TRBV9
CASSVSDRDNYGYTF
TGTGCCAGCAGCGTCTCCGACAGAGATAACTATGGCTACACCTTC
>TRBJ2-1|.|.|TRBV6-1
CASRDRPAGLNEQFF
TGTGCCAGCAGGGATCGGCCAGCGGGCCTCAATGAGCAGTTCTTC
>TRBJ1-5|.|once|TRBV4-2
CASSLLGTRDQPQHF
TGTGCCAGCAGCCTACTCGGGACAAGGGATCAGCCCCAGCATTTT
>TRBJ2-5|.|.|TRBV5-1
CASSPGGSHQETQYF
TGCGCCAGCAGTCCCGGAGGCAGCCACCAAGAGACCCAGTACTTC
>TRBJ2-7|.|.|TRBV29-1
CSVQNLPGFSSSYEQHF
TGCAGCGTACAAAACCTACCAGGGTTTTCGAGCTCCTACGAGCAGCACTTC
>TRBJ2-3|TRBD1|.|TRBV19
CASTKHRGGDTQYF
TGTGCCAGTACTAAACACAGGGGTGGGGATACGCAGTATTTT